The 10 T cell receptor beta chains presented below share a single source sample, sequenced in a study of T cell repertoires in cytomegalovirus infection. These receptors' antigens are unknown. TCRdb itself ran the reads through MiXCR, one entry per CDR3 protein. Here the sample spans about 310,000 distinct CDR3 sequences, 20% to 25% being singletons. The sequencing used cultured PBMCs, collected from culture after CMV antigen stimulation. These receptors all stem from a human donor in good health (CMV status not recorded). Some clones in this sample may be carry-over from other donors' samples.

The chain carries TRBV2 and TRBJ2-3, with D maybe TRBD2 (6 bases). The CDR3 has 14 amino acids. CDR1 SNHLY and CDR2 FYNNEI come from the germline V gene. The ends were cut back, 7 bases at V and 7 bases at J, with 18 bases in the middle. CDR3 amino acids: CASTGLLSGNTQYF. CDR3 nucleotides: TGTGCCAGCACGGGACTTCTTTCTGGGAATACGCAGTATTTT.

This clonotype was counted a few times. CDR3 protein: CASSRFTEAFF. CDR3 nucleotides: TGTGCCAGCAGCCGTTTCACTGAAGCTTTCTTT. This chain links TRBV28 with TRBJ1-1; no clear D gene. Germline CDR1 and CDR2: MDHEN and SYDVKM. V lost 6 bases, J lost 4 bases, and 6 bases lay in between. The CDR3 is 11 residues long. The variable domain in full, with the rest retrieved from reference TRBV28 and TRBJ1-1, is DVKVTQSSRYLVKRTGEKVFLECVQDMDHENMFWYRQDPGLGLRLIYFSYDVKMKEKGDIPEGYSVSREKKERFSLILESASTNQTSMYLCASSRFTEAFFGQGTRLTVV.

This clonotype was counted many times. The gene calls are TRBV7-2 and TRBJ2-1; 16 bases fit TRBD2. The CDR3 runs to 17 residues. Losses at the gene ends were 6 bases for V and 5 bases for J; bases not matched to a gene: 7. In germline, CDR1 is SGHTA, CDR2 FQGNSA. CDR3 sequence: CASRKPGLAGGNNEQFF. The CDR3 nucleotides are TGTGCCAGCAGGAAACCGGGACTAGCGGGAGGGAACAATGAGCAGTTCTTC.

The rearrangement uses TRBV6-2 or TRBV6-3 and TRBJ2-7, with 9 bases that match TRBD1. After removal of 5 bases from V and 6 bases from J, the junction contained 5 bases not matched to a gene. Germline V gene lookup returns CDR1 MNHEY and CDR2 SVGEGT. The CDR3 contains 13 residues. Here the CDR3 reads CASSERQGGEQYF. The CDR3 DNA sequence: TGTGCCAGCAGTGAAAGACAGGGGGGCGAGCAGTACTTC.

The genes are TRBV2 and TRBJ1-6; 8 bases fit TRBD1. The CDR3 is made up of 15 amino acids. V lost 4 bases to trimming and J lost 9 bases; unmatched junction nucleotides: 8. CDR1 is SNHLY, CDR2 FYNNEI, per germline. The CDR3 loop reads CASSATGASSSPLHF. CDR3 DNA: TGTGCCAGCAGTGCGACAGGGGCATCGAGTTCACCCCTCCACTTT. Full variable domain (outside the CDR3, taken from reference TRBV2 and TRBJ1-6): EPEVTQTPSHQVTQMGQEVILRCVPISNHLYFYWYRQILGQKVEFLVSFYNNEISEKSEIFDDQFSVERPDGSNFTLKIRSTKLEDSAMYFCASSATGASSSPLHFGNGTRLTVT.

This clonotype was detected a few times. The chain uses TRBV2 and TRBJ2-1; 13 nucleotides align to TRBD2. CDR1 SNHLY and CDR2 FYNNEI come from the germline V gene. The CDR3 runs to 15 residues. Unmatched junction bases numbered 9, after V lost 9 bases and J lost 7 bases. The CDR3 DNA reads TGTGCCAGTACCCGGGGACTAGCGGGAATGAATGAGCAGTTCTTC. This translates into CASTRGLAGMNEQFF.

This clonotype has at least ten counts. This chain joins TRBV11-2 and TRBJ2-2, with D hard to call. Germline V CDR1 and CDR2: SGHAT, FQNNGV. The CDR3 loop spans 13 amino acids. Trimming removed 5 bases from V and 3 bases from J, with 7 bases in between. In nucleotides, the CDR3 is TGTGCCAGCAGCCCGGTTTACACCGGGGAGCTGTTTTTT. Protein product: CASSPVYTGELFF. The variable domain in full, completed from reference TRBV11-2 and TRBJ2-2, reads EAGVAQSPRYKIIEKRQSVAFWCNPISGHATLYWYQQILGQGPKLLIQFQNNGVVDDSQLPKDRFSAERLKGVDSTLKIQPAKLEDSAVYLCASSPVYTGELFFGEGSRLTVL.

V and J are TRBV7-2 and TRBJ2-1; unclear D gene. The V end lost 3 bases, the J end lost 7 bases, and 7 bases lay between the germline ends. CDR3 length: 12 residues. CDR1 is SGHTA and CDR2 is FQGNSA in the germline V gene. The CDR3 nucleotides are TGTGCCAGCAGCTTGCAAGGAAATGAGCAGTTCTTC. Translated, it gives CASSLQGNEQFF.

This clonotype has at least ten counts. The CDR3 nucleotides read TGTGCCAGCACTAGTTTTGCGGGAGGGATGTATGAGCAGTTCTTC. Residues: CASTSFAGGMYEQFF. The rearrangement joins TRBV7-2 to TRBJ2-1, with 9 nucleotides matching TRBD2. The germline gives CDR1 SGHTA, CDR2 FQGNSA. This CDR3 is 15 amino acids long. The V gene end was trimmed by 7 bases and the J gene end by 8 bases; junction bases not matched to a gene: 12.

The CDR3 loop reads CASSEREQFF. CDR3 nucleotides: TGTGCCAGTAGCGAGCGGGAGCAGTTCTTC. The chain combines TRBV19 with TRBJ2-1, with a tentative D call TRBD2 (5 bases). There are 10 residues in the CDR3. Germline CDR1 reads LNHDA; CDR2 reads SQIVND (reference sequence). V was cut by 6 bases and J by 10 bases, with 7 bases left in between.